The source of this TCR beta chain is a study of cytomegalovirus exposure and HLA in healthy donors. The CDR3 extends over 15 amino acids. Trimming cost V 4 bases and J 4 bases; bases outside gene matches: 8. The germline gives CDR1 SGHDN, CDR2 FVKESK. 60 Vbeta and 13 Jbeta primers were used in PCR. Original analysis: Later analysis identified some 88 million unique TCR beta chains, 10 million to 12 million shared. Generated by immunoSEQ multiplex PCR, the TCRdb table keeps only in-frame clones and is missing some. The D gene and trimming were derived from the DNA, and the V and J assignments and clone size from that table. The sample gives around 120,000 clones, 75% to 90% of which show up once; just over 2.5% is in the top ten.

The material sequenced was PBMCs. The TCR originated in a man aged 25 to 45 in good health and CMV-seronegative. V usage is TRBV14 and J usage is TRBJ2-7, with 9 bases lining up with TRBD2. The CDR3 loop is CASSPTGGRVYEQYF. DNA for the CDR3: TGTGCCAGCAGCCCTACCGGCGGGAGGGTGTACGAGCAGTACTTC.